The rows below give T cell receptor beta chains drawn from one sample of a study of blood T cells in healthy people across ages. In TCRdb, the 5' RACE reads were re-called with MiXCR into one record per CDR3 protein. The sample includes over a million distinct CDR3 sequences, under 55% of them seen just once. The sample was blood. These receptors all come from a woman aged 55-70 years in good health. Both conserved end residues are part of each CDR3. D genes are given only for firm matches. Clone size, where shown, is once, few, many, or a class for clones that have expanded.

CDR3,DNA,J,D,V,size
CASSLAGTTIPYEQYF,TGTGCCAGCAGCTTAGCCGGGACAACAATCCCTTACGAGCAGTACTTC,TRBJ2-7,NA,TRBV7-8,NA
CATSRGGQGRSNEQFF,TGTGCCACCAGCAGAGGAGGGCAGGGGAGGTCCAATGAGCAGTTCTTC,TRBJ2-1,NA,TRBV15,NA
CASSHRTRNDYTF,TGTGCCAGCAGCCATCGGACCAGAAATGACTACACCTTC,TRBJ1-2,NA,TRBV7-2,once
CSARDASGGIYNEQFF,TGCAGTGCTAGAGATGCTAGCGGGGGGATCTACAATGAGCAGTTCTTC,TRBJ2-1,TRBD2,TRBV20-1,NA
CASSSGGVYQETQYF,TGTGCCAGCAGTTCTGGGGGAGTGTACCAAGAGACCCAGTACTTC,TRBJ2-5,NA,TRBV27,many
CASSKVSGRFQETQYF,TGTGCCAGCAGCAAAGTCTCGGGACGGTTCCAAGAGACCCAGTACTTC,TRBJ2-5,NA,TRBV21-1,few
CASSLRVGITYEQYF,TGTGCCAGCAGTTTACGAGTGGGGATTACCTACGAGCAGTACTTC,TRBJ2-7,NA,TRBV27,NA
CSSSPTAYNEQFF,TGTTCCAGCAGCCCCACCGCCTACAATGAGCAGTTCTTC,TRBJ2-1,NA,TRBV7-9,NA
CASSNRVGSYGYTF,TGTGCCAGCAGCAACAGGGTTGGGAGCTATGGCTACACCTTC,TRBJ1-2,NA,TRBV7-9,NA
CASSQAGLEQYF,TGTGCCAGCAGCCAAGCTGGGCTCGAGCAGTACTTC,TRBJ2-7,NA,TRBV3-1,few
CASSQDMSEQYF,TGTGCCAGCAGCCAAGATATGAGCGAGCAGTACTTC,TRBJ2-7,NA,TRBV3-1,few
CSASPGLAVEHGGRDTQYF,TGCAGTGCTAGTCCGGGACTAGCGGTCGAACACGGGGGTCGAGATACGCAGTATTTT,TRBJ2-3,TRBD2,TRBV20-1,NA
CASSSIMASGSYNEQFF,TGTGCCAGCAGTTCGATAATGGCTAGCGGGAGTTACAATGAGCAGTTCTTC,TRBJ2-1,TRBD2,TRBV27,NA
CASSRTIPGPGGDYEQYF,TGTGCCAGCAGCCGAACAATTCCAGGACCCGGGGGGGACTACGAGCAGTACTTC,TRBJ2-7,TRBD2,TRBV3-1,NA
CASRQVYGQYF,TGTGCCAGCAGACAAGTCTACGGGCAGTACTTC,TRBJ2-7,NA,TRBV6-2/TRBV6-3,NA
CASSLGRGGRAYNEQFF,TGTGCCAGCAGTTTAGGGCGTGGCGGGAGGGCCTATAATGAGCAGTTCTTC,TRBJ2-1,TRBD2,TRBV12-3/TRBV12-4,NA
CASSYSIVSGLKYNEQFF,TGTGCCAGCAGTTACTCGATCGTGAGCGGGCTAAAGTACAATGAGCAGTTCTTC,TRBJ2-1,NA,TRBV6-2/TRBV6-3,few
CASSPAVGRYEQYF,TGTGCCAGCAGCCCCGCCGTTGGTCGCTACGAGCAGTACTTC,TRBJ2-7,NA,TRBV5-5,NA
CASSPSHGLAGQGEQYF,TGTGCCAGCAGTCCATCCCACGGACTAGCGGGGCAGGGGGAGCAGTACTTC,TRBJ2-5,TRBD2,TRBV27,once
CASNPGVENTGELFF,TGTGCCAGCAACCCTGGCGTCGAAAACACCGGGGAGCTGTTTTTT,TRBJ2-2,NA,TRBV4-2,once
CASSLEGLAGNNEQFF,TGCGCCAGCAGCTTAGAGGGTCTAGCGGGTAACAATGAGCAGTTCTTC,TRBJ2-1,TRBD2,TRBV5-1,NA
CASSLSGAGGKYEQYF,TGTGCCAGCAGCCTCTCGGGGGCAGGGGGCAAATACGAGCAGTACTTC,TRBJ2-7,TRBD1,TRBV6-6,NA
CASSRRQEPTYEQYF,TGTGCCAGCAGCCGACGACAGGAACCCACCTACGAGCAGTACTTC,TRBJ2-7,NA,TRBV11-2,many
CSARRTGVNEKLFF,TGCAGTGCTAGAAGGACAGGCGTCAATGAAAAACTGTTTTTT,TRBJ1-4,TRBD1,TRBV20-1,many
CASSVSDRVYADTQYF,TGTGCCAGCAGCGTCTCGGACAGGGTTTATGCAGATACGCAGTATTTT,TRBJ2-3,TRBD1,TRBV9,NA
CASTPGGQGASDTQYF,TGCGCCAGCACCCCAGGGGGACAGGGGGCTTCAGATACGCAGTATTTT,TRBJ2-3,TRBD1,TRBV5-1,NA
CASSPRTSGWDTQYF,TGTGCCAGCAGTCCACGGACTAGCGGATGGGATACGCAGTATTTT,TRBJ2-3,TRBD2,TRBV27,NA
CASSHLGGEWETQYF,TGTGCCAGCAGCCACCTCGGGGGGGAGTGGGAGACCCAGTACTTC,TRBJ2-5,TRBD2,TRBV3-1,few
CASSGDRGAWNEQFF,TGTGCCAGCAGTGGGGACAGGGGAGCTTGGAATGAGCAGTTCTTC,TRBJ2-1,TRBD1,TRBV6-1,NA
CATSQPGHPTDTQYF,TGTGCCACATCCCAACCCGGCCACCCCACAGATACGCAGTATTTT,TRBJ2-3,NA,TRBV15,few
CASSDLRASSYNSPLHF,TGCGCCAGCAGCGACCTAAGGGCGAGCTCCTATAATTCACCCCTCCACTTT,TRBJ1-6,NA,TRBV4-1,NA
CATSRASGTANEKLFF,TGTGCCACCAGCAGAGCCTCCGGGACAGCTAATGAAAAACTGTTTTTT,TRBJ1-4,TRBD1,TRBV15,NA
CASSRQGGTGELFF,TGTGCCAGCAGTAGACAGGGTGGCACCGGGGAGCTGTTTTTT,TRBJ2-2,TRBD1,TRBV12-3/TRBV12-4,NA
CASRQTGQNSPLHF,TGTGCCAGCAGACAAACAGGGCAAAATTCACCCCTCCACTTT,TRBJ1-6,NA,TRBV6-1,NA
CSAKPLLAGTQETQYF,TGCAGTGCAAAGCCCCTCCTAGCGGGGACACAAGAGACCCAGTACTTC,TRBJ2-5,TRBD2,TRBV20-1,few
CASSYSGRGDSPLHF,TGTGCCAGCAGTTACTCAGGCAGGGGGGACTCACCCCTCCACTTT,TRBJ1-6,TRBD1,TRBV6-6,NA
CSARGPTGETQYF,TGCAGTGCTAGAGGACCTACTGGGGAGACCCAGTACTTC,TRBJ2-5,NA,TRBV20-1,few
CASSSHKRTDTQNF,TGTGCCAGCAGCTCCCATAAGAGGACAGATACGCAGAATTTT,TRBJ2-3,NA,TRBV7-2,NA
CSARDPGQGAHEQYF,TGCAGTGCTAGAGACCCGGGACAGGGGGCCCACGAGCAGTACTTC,TRBJ2-7,TRBD1,TRBV20-1,NA
CASSFDRADSPLHF,TGCGCCAGCAGCTTTGACAGGGCGGATTCACCCCTCCACTTT,TRBJ1-6,TRBD1,TRBV5-1,NA
CTSGDRGRNEQFF,TGTACGAGTGGGGACAGGGGGCGGAATGAGCAGTTCTTC,TRBJ2-1,TRBD1,TRBV12-3/TRBV12-4,NA
CSARAAPQEAQYF,TGCAGTGCTAGAGCGGCTCCCCAAGAGGCCCAGTACTTC,TRBJ2-7,NA,TRBV20-1,NA
CALRGARNTEAFF,TGTGCCCTTAGGGGGGCGAGGAACACTGAAGCTTTCTTT,TRBJ1-1,NA,TRBV2,once
CASSLEASPAETQYF,TGCGCCAGCAGCTTGGAGGCTAGCCCTGCAGAGACCCAGTACTTC,TRBJ2-5,NA,TRBV5-1,NA
CVSSPQRGGSDTQYF,TGTGTCAGCAGTCCCCAGCGGGGGGGATCAGATACGCAGTATTTT,TRBJ2-3,TRBD2,TRBV28,once
CASSLGKTGANVLTF,TGTGCCAGCAGTTTAGGAAAAACTGGGGCCAACGTCCTGACTTTC,TRBJ2-6,NA,TRBV12-3/TRBV12-4,NA
CSVEEGVKVNEQFF,TGCAGCGTTGAAGAGGGGGTCAAGGTTAATGAGCAGTTCTTC,TRBJ2-1,NA,TRBV29-1,NA
CASGETGVAKNIQYF,TGTGCCAGCGGTGAGACAGGTGTAGCCAAAAACATTCAGTACTTC,TRBJ2-4,NA,TRBV6-6,NA
CASSLANWGYEQYF,TGTGCCAGCAGCTTGGCAAACTGGGGCTACGAGCAGTACTTC,TRBJ2-7,NA,TRBV5-8,NA